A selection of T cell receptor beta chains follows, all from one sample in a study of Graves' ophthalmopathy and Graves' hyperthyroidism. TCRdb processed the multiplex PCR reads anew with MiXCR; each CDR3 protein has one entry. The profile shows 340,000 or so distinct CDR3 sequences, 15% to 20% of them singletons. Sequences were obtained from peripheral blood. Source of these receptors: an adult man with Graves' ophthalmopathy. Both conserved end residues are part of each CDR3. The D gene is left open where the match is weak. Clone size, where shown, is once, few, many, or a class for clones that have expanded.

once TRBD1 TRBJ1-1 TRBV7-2 CASSLSHRGAAEAFF TGTGCCAGCAGCTTATCCCACAGGGGAGCGGCTGAAGCTTTCTTT
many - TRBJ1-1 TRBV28 CASSLFGEVGTEAFF TGTGCCAGCAGTTTATTCGGGGAAGTTGGCACTGAAGCTTTCTTT
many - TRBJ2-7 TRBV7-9 CAITAPGGGYEQYF TGTGCCATAACTGCACCCGGGGGAGGCTACGAGCAGTACTTC
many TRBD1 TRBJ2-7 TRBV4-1 CASSQEAGGNYEQYF TGCGCCAGCAGCCAAGAGGCAGGGGGCAATTACGAGCAGTACTTC
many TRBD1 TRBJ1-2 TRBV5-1 CASSLATGEGGYTF TGCGCCAGCAGTTTAGCGACAGGGGAAGGTGGCTACACCTTC
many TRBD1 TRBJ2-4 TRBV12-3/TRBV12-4 CASSLGTGGNIQYF TGTGCCAGCAGTTTAGGGACAGGGGGAAACATTCAGTACTTC
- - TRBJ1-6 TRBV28 CASSFEAENSPLHF TGTGCCAGCAGTTTTGAGGCGGAAAATTCACCCCTCCACTTT
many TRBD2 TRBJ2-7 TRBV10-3 CAITPTSGGHEQYF TGTGCCATCACCCCGACTAGCGGGGGACACGAGCAGTACTTC
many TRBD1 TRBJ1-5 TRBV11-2 CASSLDIGQGAGQPQHF TGTGCCAGCAGCTTAGATATTGGGCAGGGGGCAGGGCAGCCCCAGCATTTT
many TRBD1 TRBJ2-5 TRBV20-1 CSAKKRTGSSLRETQYF TGCAGTGCTAAAAAAAGGACAGGGAGTTCCCTAAGAGAGACCCAGTACTTC
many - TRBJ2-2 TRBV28 CASSLLLANTGELFF TGTGCCAGCAGTTTGTTGCTAGCGAACACCGGGGAGCTGTTTTTT
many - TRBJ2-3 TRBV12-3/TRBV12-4 CASSWGGRVTDTQYF TGTGCCAGTTCCTGGGGGGGCAGGGTCACAGATACGCAGTATTTT
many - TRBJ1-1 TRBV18 CASSPRGFQGSTEAFF TGTGCCAGCTCACCACGCGGATTTCAGGGAAGCACTGAAGCTTTCTTT
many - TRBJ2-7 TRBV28 CASSLLEGGGGSYEQYF TGTGCCAGCAGTTTACTCGAGGGCGGCGGAGGGTCCTACGAGCAGTACTTC
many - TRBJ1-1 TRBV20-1 CSARRHGAMNTEAFF TGCAGTGCTAGACGTCATGGGGCGATGAACACTGAAGCTTTCTTT
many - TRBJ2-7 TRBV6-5 CASRPRLDSYEQYF TGTGCCAGCAGGCCACGACTAGATTCCTACGAGCAGTACTTC
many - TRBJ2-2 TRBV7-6 CASSLAYTGELFF TGTGCCAGCAGCTTGGCATACACCGGGGAGCTGTTTTTT
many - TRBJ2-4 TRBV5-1 CASSLGQGTDIQYF TGCGCCAGCAGCTTGGGGCAGGGAACGGACATTCAGTACTTC
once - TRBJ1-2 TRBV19 CASKQGTGYHGYTF TGTGCCAGCAAACAGGGAACAGGATATCATGGCTACACCTTC
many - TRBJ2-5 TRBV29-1 CSVELSKETQYF TGCAGCGTTGAGCTGTCGAAAGAGACCCAGTACTTC
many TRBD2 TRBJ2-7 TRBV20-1 CSAPPSRGLAGGFRNEQYF TGCAGTGCTCCCCCGAGCAGAGGACTAGCGGGAGGTTTTAGGAACGAGCAGTACTTC
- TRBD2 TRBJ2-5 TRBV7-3 CASSSQRGGGETQYF TGTGCCAGCAGCTCCCAGCGGGGGGGGGGAGAGACCCAGTACTTC
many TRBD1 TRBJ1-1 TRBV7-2 CASSLVSGTEQEAFF TGTGCCAGCAGCTTAGTTTCCGGGACAGAACAAGAGGCTTTCTTT
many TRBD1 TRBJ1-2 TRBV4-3 CASSEGTGAGYGYTF TGCGCCAGCAGCGAAGGGACAGGGGCTGGCTATGGCTACACCTTC
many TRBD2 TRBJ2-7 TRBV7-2 CASSLLAGEQYF TGTGCCAGCAGCTTACTAGCGGGAGAGCAGTACTTC
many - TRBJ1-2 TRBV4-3 CASSPQTGEGYTF TGCGCCAGCAGCCCACAAACGGGGGAAGGCTACACCTTC
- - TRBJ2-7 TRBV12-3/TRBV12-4 CASSRSTAGEQYF TGTGCCAGCAGTCGATCCACCGCCGGAGAGCAGTACTTC
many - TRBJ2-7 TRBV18 CASSSRSGIHYEQYF TGTGCCAGCTCATCAAGATCCGGGATCCACTACGAGCAGTACTTC
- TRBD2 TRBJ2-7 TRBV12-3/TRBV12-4 CASSPTSGIGEQYF TGTGCCAGCAGTCCGACTAGCGGGATTGGCGAGCAGTACTTC
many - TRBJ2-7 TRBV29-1 CSVEDALTGDSYEQYF TGCAGCGTTGAAGATGCCCTGACAGGTGACTCCTACGAGCAGTACTTC
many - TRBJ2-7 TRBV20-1 CSARGAGDYEQYF TGCAGTGCTAGAGGAGCAGGGGACTACGAGCAGTACTTC
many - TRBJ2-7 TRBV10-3 CATVGSYEQYF TGTGCCACTGTAGGCAGCTACGAGCAGTACTTC
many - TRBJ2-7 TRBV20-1 CSATTRADFYEQYF TGCAGTGCTACAACCCGGGCAGACTTCTACGAGCAGTACTTC
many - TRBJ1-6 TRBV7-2 CASSLQGNSPLHF TGTGCCAGCAGCTTACAGGGGAATTCACCCCTCCACTTT
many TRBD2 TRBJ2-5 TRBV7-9 CASRSWTSGIQETQYF TGTGCCAGCAGATCCTGGACTAGCGGGATACAAGAGACCCAGTACTTC
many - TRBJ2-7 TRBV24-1 CATSDPLTPRFYEQYF TGTGCCACCAGTGATCCCCTGACCCCTAGGTTCTACGAGCAGTACTTC
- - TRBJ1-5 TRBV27 CASSLRWGNQPQHF TGTGCCAGCAGTTTAAGATGGGGCAATCAGCCCCAGCATTTT
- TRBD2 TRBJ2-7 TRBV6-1 CASTQRSGSLSSYEQYF TGTGCCAGCACCCAGCGGAGCGGGAGTCTTTCCTCCTACGAGCAGTACTTC
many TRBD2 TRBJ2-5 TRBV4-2 CASSQDPASGRGYQETQYF TGTGCCAGCAGCCAAGATCCGGCTAGCGGGAGAGGGTACCAAGAGACCCAGTACTTC
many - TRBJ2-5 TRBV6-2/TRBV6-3 CASSLDTFKETQYF TGTGCCAGCAGTTTGGACACCTTTAAAGAGACCCAGTACTTC
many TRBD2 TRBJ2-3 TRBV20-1 CSAPALAGVEGTQYF TGCAGTGCCCCTGCGCTAGCGGGAGTAGAGGGTACGCAGTATTTT
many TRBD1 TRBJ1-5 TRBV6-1 CASSGSTGYSNQPQHF TGTGCCAGCAGTGGATCGACAGGGTATAGCAATCAGCCCCAGCATTTT
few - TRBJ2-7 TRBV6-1 CASSQLDEQYEQYF TGTGCCAGCAGCCAACTTGACGAGCAATACGAGCAGTACTTC
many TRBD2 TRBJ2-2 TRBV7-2 CASSFHGLAGTGELFF TGTGCCAGCAGCTTCCATGGACTAGCGGGTACCGGGGAGCTGTTTTTT
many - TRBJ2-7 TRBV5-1 CASSLGLPSYEQYF TGCGCCAGCAGCTTGGGCCTACCATCCTACGAGCAGTACTTC
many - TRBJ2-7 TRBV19 CASSPQGLRSSYEQYF TGTGCCAGTAGTCCCCAGGGACTCCGGAGCTCCTACGAGCAGTACTTC
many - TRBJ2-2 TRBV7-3 CASSLFGSGVTGTGELFF TGTGCCAGCAGCTTATTCGGTAGCGGTGTGACGGGGACCGGGGAGCTGTTTTTT
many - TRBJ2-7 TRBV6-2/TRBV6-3 CASTRQVAYEQYF TGTGCCAGCACACGACAGGTCGCTTACGAGCAGTACTTC
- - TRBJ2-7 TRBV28 CASSPPSPPYEQYF TGTGCCAGCAGTCCCCCCAGTCCTCCCTACGAGCAGTACTTC
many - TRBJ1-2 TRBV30 CAWSGSGRGYGYTF TGTGCCTGGAGTGGCAGTGGAAGGGGCTATGGCTACACCTTC
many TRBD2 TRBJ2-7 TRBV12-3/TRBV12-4 CASSLHPGTSGSRYF TGTGCCAGCAGCCTGCATCCCGGGACTAGCGGGAGTAGGTACTTC
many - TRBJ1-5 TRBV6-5 CASSYHRTAAQHF TGTGCCAGCAGTTACCACCGGACGGCCGCCCAGCATTTT
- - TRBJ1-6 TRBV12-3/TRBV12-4 CASATDFNSPLHF TGTGCCAGCGCCACGGACTTTAATTCACCCCTCCACTTT
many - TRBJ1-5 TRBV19 CASSIIGQNQPQHF TGTGCCAGTAGTATTATCGGACAGAATCAGCCCCAGCATTTT
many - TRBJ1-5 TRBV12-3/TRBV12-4 CASSLWGENQPQHF TGTGCCAGCAGTTTATGGGGGGAGAATCAGCCCCAGCATTTT
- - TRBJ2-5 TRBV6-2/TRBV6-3 CASSYPLGEGLEETQYF TGTGCCAGCAGTTACCCCTTGGGCGAGGGCTTAGAAGAGACCCAGTACTTC
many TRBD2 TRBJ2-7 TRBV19 CASSMAGGIYEQYF TGTGCCAGTAGTATGGCGGGAGGCATCTACGAGCAGTACTTC
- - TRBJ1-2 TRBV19 CASSAGPSYGYTF TGTGCCAGTAGTGCTGGACCCTCCTATGGCTACACCTTC